Each of the 2 T cell receptor beta chains below was sequenced from the same sample in a study of cytomegalovirus exposure and HLA in healthy donors. PCR primers comprised 60 Vbeta and 13 Jbeta primers. The method was immunoSEQ multiplex PCR; TCRdb's version includes in-frame clones alone and lacks a portion of them. Counted here are around 180,000 clones, over 70% occurring once; the ten biggest clones make up 5.7%. The specimen was PBMCs. The source is a man aged 40-49 years in good health and CMV-seronegative.

The chain combines TRBV6-5 with TRBJ1-1, with 8 bases identical to TRBD1. The CDR3 has 14 residues. The germline V gene has CDR1 MNHEY and CDR2 SVGAGI. The ends lost 4 bases at V and 4 bases at J; junction bases unmatched: 5. The CDR3 reads CASSSDRGGTEAFF. CDR3 nucleotide sequence: TGTGCCAGCAGTTCAGACAGGGGAGGCACTGAAGCTTTCTTT.

The chain has TRBV10-1 and TRBJ2-7; D not resolved. Germline V gene sequence: CDR1 WNHNN, CDR2 SYGVQD (reference sequence). The CDR3 is 11 residues long. V was clipped by 3 bases and J by 3 bases, with 3 bases between them. DNA for the CDR3: TGCGCCAGCAGTGACAGCTACGAGCAGTACTTC. This encodes CASSDSYEQYF.